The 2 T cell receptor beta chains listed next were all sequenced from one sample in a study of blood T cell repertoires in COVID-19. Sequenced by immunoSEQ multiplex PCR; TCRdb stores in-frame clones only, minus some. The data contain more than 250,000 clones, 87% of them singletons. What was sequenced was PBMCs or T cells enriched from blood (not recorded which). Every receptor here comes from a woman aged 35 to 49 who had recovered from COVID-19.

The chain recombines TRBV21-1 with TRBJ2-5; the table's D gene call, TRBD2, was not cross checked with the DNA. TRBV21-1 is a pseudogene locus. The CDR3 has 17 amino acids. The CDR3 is CASSKGGAGGPRKTQYF. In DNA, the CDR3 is TGTGCCAGCAGCAAAGGAGGGGCGGGAGGCCCACGGAAGACCCAGTACTTC.

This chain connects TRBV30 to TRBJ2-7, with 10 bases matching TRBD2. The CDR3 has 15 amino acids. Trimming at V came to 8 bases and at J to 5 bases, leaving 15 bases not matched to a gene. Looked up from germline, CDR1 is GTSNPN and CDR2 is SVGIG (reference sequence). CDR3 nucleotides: TGTGCCGGATCAAGGCCCCTAGCGGGAGTCGACGAGCAGTACTTC. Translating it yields CAGSRPLAGVDEQYF. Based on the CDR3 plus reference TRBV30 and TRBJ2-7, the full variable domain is SQTIHQWPATLVQPVGSPLSLECTVEGTSNPNLYWYRQAAGRGLQLLFYSVGIGQISSEVPQNLSASRPQDRQFILSSKKLLLSDSGFYLCAGSRPLAGVDEQYFGPGTRLTVT.